The text below deals with one T cell receptor beta chain. TCRdb's copy holds only in-frame clones and misses some; the assay was immunoSEQ multiplex PCR. The repertoire holds roughly 170,000 clones, with 85% to 95% as singletons. The data were taken from a study of control samples from healthy donors and cancer patients. V gave up 4 bases and J gave up 0 bases, with 11 bases separating them. The germline CDR1 and CDR2 sequences are MGHDK and SYGVNS. The CDR3 consists of 15 residues. The rearrangement joins TRBV25-1 to TRBJ2-3; D is possibly TRBD2 (5 bases). The sample was blood. This TCR derives from a woman under 30 in good health. CDR3 DNA sequence: TGTGCCAGCAGTGTCATCGGGATTAGCACAGATACGCAGTATTTT. It is translated as CASSVIGISTDTQYF.